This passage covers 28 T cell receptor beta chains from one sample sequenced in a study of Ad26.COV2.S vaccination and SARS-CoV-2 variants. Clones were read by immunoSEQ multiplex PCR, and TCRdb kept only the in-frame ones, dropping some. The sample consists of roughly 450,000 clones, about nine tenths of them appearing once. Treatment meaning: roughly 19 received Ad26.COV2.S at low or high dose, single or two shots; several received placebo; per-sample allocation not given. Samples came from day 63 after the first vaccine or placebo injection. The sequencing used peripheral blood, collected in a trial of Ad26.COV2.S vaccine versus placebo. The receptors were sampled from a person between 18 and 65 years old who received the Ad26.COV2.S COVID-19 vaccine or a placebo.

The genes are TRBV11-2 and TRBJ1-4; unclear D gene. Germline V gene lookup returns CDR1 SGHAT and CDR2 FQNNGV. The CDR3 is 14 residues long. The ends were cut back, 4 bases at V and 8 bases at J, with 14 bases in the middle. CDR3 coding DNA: TGTGCCAGCAGCTATGACGGAGGCCGGGAAAAACTGTTTTTT. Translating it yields CASSYDGGREKLFF.

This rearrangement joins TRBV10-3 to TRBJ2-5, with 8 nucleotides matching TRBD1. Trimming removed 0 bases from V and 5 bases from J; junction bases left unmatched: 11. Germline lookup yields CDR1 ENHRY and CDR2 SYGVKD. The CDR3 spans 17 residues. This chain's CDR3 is CAISESGGRGREETQYF. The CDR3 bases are TGTGCCATCAGTGAGTCGGGTGGCAGGGGGCGCGAGGAGACCCAGTACTTC.

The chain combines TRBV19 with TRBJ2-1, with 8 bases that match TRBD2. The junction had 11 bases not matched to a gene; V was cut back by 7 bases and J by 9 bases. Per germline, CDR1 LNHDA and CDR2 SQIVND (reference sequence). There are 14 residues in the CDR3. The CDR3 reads CASKEAGGKSEQFF. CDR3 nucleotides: TGTGCCAGTAAGGAGGCGGGAGGAAAGAGTGAGCAGTTCTTC.

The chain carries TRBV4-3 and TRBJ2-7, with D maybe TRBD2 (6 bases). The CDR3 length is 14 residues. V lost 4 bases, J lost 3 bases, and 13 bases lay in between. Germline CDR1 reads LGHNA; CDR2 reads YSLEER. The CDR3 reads CASSPGTHVYEQYF. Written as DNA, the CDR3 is TGCGCCAGCAGCCCCGGGACTCACGTCTACGAGCAGTACTTC.

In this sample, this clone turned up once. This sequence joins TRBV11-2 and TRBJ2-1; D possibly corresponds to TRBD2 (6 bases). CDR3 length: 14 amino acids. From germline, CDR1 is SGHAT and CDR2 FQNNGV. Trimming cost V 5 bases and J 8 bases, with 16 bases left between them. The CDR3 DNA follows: TGTGCCAGCAGCCCGGGACTTAACTCGGATGAGCAGTTCTTC. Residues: CASSPGLNSDEQFF.

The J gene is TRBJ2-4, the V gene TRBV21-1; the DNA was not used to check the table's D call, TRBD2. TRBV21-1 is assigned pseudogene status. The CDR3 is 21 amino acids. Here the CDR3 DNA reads TGTGCCAGCAGCAAAGCCCCCCACTGTAGCGGGAGTGCGAGAGCCAAAAACATTCAGTACTTC. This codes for CASSKAPHCSGSARAKNIQYF.

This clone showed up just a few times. The CDR3: CAWSNRIGNTIYF. The CDR3 DNA follows: TGTGCCTGGTCCAACAGAATTGGAAACACCATATATTTT. The rearrangement links TRBV30 to TRBJ1-3, with D unresolved. The CDR3 has 13 residues. Per the germline V gene, CDR1 is GTSNPN and CDR2 is SVGIG (reference sequence). Deletions cut 5 bases from V and 3 bases from J, with 11 bases between.

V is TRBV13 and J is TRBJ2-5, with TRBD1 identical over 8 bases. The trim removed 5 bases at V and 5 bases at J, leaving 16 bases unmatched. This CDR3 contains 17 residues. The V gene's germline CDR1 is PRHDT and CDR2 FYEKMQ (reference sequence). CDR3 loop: CASSPRFSQGASETQYF. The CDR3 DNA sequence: TGTGCCAGCAGCCCCCGCTTTTCTCAGGGGGCTTCGGAGACCCAGTACTTC.

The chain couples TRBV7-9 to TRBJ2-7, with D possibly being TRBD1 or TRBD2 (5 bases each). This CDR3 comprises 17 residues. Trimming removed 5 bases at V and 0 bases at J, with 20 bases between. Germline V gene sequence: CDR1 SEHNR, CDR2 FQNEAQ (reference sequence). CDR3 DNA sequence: TGTGCCAGCAGCCATGCAGTACGGGACGTGGGCTCCTACGAGCAGTACTTC. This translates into CASSHAVRDVGSYEQYF.

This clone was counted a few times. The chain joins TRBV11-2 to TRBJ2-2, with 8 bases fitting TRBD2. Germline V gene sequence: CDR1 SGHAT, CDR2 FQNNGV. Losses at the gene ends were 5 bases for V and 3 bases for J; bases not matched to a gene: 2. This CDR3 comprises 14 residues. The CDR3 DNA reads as TGTGCCAGCAGCGTGACTAGCGACACCGGGGAGCTGTTTTTT. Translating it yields CASSVTSDTGELFF.

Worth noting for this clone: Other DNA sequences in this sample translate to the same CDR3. The CDR3 protein is CASSYGGDYGYTF. DNA for the CDR3: TGTGCCAGCAGTTACGGGGGCGACTATGGCTACACCTTC. The J gene is TRBJ1-2, the V gene TRBV6-5; D perhaps matches TRBD1 (6 bases). CDR1 is MNHEY and CDR2 is SVGAGI in the germline V gene. The CDR3 has 13 amino acids. V lost 2 bases and J lost 3, with 7 bases in between.

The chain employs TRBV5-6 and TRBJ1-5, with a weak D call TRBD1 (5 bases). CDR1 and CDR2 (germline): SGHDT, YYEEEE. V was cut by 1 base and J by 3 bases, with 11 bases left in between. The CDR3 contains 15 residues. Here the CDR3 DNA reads TGTGCCAGCAGCTTGCAGGGAGGTACCAATCAGCCCCAGCATTTT. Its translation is CASSLQGGTNQPQHF.

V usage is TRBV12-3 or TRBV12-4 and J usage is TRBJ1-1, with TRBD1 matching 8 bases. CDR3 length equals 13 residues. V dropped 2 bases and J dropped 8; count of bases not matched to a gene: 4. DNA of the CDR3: TGTGCCAGCAGTTTAAAGACAGGGGTAGAAGCTTTCTTT. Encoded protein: CASSLKTGVEAFF.

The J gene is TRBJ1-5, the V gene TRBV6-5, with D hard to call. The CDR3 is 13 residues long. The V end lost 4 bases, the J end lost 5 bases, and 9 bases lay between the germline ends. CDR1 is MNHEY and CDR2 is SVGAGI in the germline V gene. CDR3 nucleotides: TGTGCCAGCAGTTCACAGAGTGATCAGCCCCAGCATTTT. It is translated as CASSSQSDQPQHF.

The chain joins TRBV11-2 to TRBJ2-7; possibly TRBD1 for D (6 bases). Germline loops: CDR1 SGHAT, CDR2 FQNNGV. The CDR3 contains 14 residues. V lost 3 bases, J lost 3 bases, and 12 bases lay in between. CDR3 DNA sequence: TGTGCCAGCAGCTTTCCGGGACAAATCTACGAGCAGTACTTC. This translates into CASSFPGQIYEQYF.

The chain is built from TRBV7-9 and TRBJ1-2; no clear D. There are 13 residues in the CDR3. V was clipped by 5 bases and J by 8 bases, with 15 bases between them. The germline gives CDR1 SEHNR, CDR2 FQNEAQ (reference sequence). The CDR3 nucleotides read TGTGCCAGCAGCAGAGAAGATTTGGAGGGCTACACCTTC. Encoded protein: CASSREDLEGYTF.

The CDR3: CASSYSAGVNTQYF. As DNA, the CDR3 is TGTGCCAGCAGTTACTCCGCGGGAGTGAATACGCAGTATTTT. The V call is TRBV6-2 or TRBV6-3, the J call TRBJ2-3; 7 bases fit TRBD2. CDR3 length: 14 amino acids. In germline, CDR1 is MNHEY, CDR2 SVGEGT. J was trimmed by 7 bases and V by 0 bases; bases with no gene match: 4.

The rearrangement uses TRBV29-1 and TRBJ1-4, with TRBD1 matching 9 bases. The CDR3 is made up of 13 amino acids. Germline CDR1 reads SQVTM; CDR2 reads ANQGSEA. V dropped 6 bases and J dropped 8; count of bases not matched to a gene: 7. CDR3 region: CSVRTGEFEKLFF. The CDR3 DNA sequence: TGCAGCGTCCGGACAGGGGAATTCGAAAAACTGTTTTTT.

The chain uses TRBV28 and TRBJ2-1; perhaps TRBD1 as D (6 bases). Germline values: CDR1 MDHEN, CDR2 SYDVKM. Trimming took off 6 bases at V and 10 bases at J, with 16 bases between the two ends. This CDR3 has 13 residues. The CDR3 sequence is CASRSPDSLEQFF. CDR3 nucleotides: TGTGCCAGCAGATCCCCGGACAGCCTAGAGCAGTTCTTC. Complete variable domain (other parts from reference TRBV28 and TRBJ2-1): DVKVTQSSRYLVKRTGEKVFLECVQDMDHENMFWYRQDPGLGLRLIYFSYDVKMKEKGDIPEGYSVSREKKERFSLILESASTNQTSMYLCASRSPDSLEQFFGPGTRLTVL.

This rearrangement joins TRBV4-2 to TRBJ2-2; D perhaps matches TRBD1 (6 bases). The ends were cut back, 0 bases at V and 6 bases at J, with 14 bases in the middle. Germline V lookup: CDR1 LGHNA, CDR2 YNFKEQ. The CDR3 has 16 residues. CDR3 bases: TGTGCCAGCAGCCAAGACCCAGGGAACAGGGCCGGGGAGCTGTTTTTT. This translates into CASSQDPGNRAGELFF.

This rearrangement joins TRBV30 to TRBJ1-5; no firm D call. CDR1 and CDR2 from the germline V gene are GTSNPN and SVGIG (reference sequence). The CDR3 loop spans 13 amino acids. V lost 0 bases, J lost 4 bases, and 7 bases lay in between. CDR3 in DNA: TGTGCCTGGAGTGTACGAGAGAATCAGCCCCAGCATTTT. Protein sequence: CAWSVRENQPQHF.

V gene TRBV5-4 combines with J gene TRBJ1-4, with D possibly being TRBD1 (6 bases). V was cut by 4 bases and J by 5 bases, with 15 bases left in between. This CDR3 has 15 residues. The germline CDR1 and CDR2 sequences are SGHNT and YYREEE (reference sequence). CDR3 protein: CASSTEWGGNEKLFF. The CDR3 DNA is TGTGCCAGCAGCACCGAGTGGGGGGGCAATGAAAAACTGTTTTTT.

As DNA, the CDR3 is TGCGCCAGCAGCTTGACGGGGGGCCGGCTAGAGACCCAGTACTTC. It specifies CASSLTGGRLETQYF. The rearrangement joins TRBV5-1 to TRBJ2-5; the D gene is possibly TRBD2 (7 bases). Germline CDR1 is SGHRS and CDR2 is YFSETQ. This CDR3 region has 15 residues. V lost 1 base to trimming and J lost 4 bases, with 14 bases between them.

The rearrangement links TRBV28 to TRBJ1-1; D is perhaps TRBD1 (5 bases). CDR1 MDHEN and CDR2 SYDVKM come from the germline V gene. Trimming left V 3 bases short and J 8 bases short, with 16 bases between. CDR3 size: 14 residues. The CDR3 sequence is CASSFGTIIPEAFF. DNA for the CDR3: TGTGCCAGCAGTTTCGGGACGATTATTCCCGAAGCTTTCTTT.

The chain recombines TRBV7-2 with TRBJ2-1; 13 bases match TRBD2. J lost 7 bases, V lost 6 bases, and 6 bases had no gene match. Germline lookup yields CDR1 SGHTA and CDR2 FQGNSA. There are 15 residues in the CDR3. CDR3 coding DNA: TGTGCCAGCAGGCCGACTAGCGGGAGGAGAAATGAGCAGTTCTTC. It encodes CASRPTSGRRNEQFF.

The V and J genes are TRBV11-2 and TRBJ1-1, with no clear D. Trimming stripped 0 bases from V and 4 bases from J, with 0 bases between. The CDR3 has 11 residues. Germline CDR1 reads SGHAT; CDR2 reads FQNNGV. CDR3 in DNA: TGTGCCAGCAGCTTAGACACTGAAGCTTTCTTT. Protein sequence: CASSLDTEAFF.

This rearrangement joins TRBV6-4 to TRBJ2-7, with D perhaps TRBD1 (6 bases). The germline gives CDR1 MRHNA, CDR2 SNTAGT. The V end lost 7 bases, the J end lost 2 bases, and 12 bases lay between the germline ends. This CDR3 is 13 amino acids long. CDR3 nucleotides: TGTGCCAGCAACCCACAGGGCACCTACGAGCAGTACTTC. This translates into CASNPQGTYEQYF.

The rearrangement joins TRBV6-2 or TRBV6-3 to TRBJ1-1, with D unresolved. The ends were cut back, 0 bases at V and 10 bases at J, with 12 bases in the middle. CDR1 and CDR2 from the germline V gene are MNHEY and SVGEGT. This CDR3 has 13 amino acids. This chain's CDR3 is CASSYSENSRAFF. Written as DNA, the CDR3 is TGTGCCAGCAGTTACTCCGAAAATTCCCGAGCTTTCTTT.